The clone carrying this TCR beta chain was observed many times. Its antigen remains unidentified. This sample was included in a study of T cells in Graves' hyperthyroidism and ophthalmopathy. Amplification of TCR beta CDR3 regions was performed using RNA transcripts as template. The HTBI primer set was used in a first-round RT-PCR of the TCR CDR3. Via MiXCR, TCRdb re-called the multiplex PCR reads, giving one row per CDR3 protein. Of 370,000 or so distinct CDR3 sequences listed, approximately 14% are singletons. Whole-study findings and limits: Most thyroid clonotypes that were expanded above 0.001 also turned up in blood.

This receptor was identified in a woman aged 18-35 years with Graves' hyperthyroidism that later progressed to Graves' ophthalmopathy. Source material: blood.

The CDR3 DNA is TGCAGCGCCAAAAATCGGACAGGGGGCACAGATACGCAGTATTTT. Amino acid sequence: CSAKNRTGGTDTQYF. The chain combines TRBV29-1 with TRBJ2-3; 9 bases line up with TRBD1. Germline V CDR1 and CDR2: SQVTM, ANQGSEA. The CDR3 totals 15 residues. V shed 7 bases and J 1 base; nucleotides not matched to a gene: 9.